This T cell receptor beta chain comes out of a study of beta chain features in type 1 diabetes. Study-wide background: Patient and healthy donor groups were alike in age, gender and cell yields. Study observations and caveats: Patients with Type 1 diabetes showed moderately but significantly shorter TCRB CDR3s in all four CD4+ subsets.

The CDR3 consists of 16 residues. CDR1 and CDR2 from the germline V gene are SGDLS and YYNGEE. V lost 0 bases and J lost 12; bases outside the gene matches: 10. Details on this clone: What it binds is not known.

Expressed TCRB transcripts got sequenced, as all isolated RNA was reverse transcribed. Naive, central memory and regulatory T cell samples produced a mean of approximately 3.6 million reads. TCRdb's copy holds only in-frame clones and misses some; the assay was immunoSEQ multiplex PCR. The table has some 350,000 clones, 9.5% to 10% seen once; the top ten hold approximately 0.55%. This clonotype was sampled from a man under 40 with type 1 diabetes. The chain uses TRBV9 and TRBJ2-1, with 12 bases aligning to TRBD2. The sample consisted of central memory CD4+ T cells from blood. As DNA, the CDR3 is TGTGCCAGCAGCGTAGAGGGCGGGCTAGCGGGAGGGGTGCAGTTCTTC. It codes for CASSVEGGLAGGVQFF.